There are a few counts of the clone carrying this TCR beta chain. Its antigen is unidentified. The V segment lost 7 bases and the J segment 1 base; nucleotides outside the gene matches: 12. The CDR3 sequence is 16 residues long. Germline V CDR1 and CDR2: SQVTM, ANQGSEA. The sample belongs to a study of beta chain features in type 1 diabetes. Findings of the study overall: In the patient group, naive, central memory and Treg TCRB repertoires seemed more alike than in the healthy donor group.

The study reverse transcribed the entire isolated RNA, so it sequenced expressed TCRB transcripts. TCRdb keeps only in-frame clones here, not all; method: immunoSEQ multiplex PCR. The repertoire consists of fewer than 250,000 clones, with roughly 14% occurring once and the leading ten covering roughly 0.024%. The rearrangement uses TRBV29-1 and TRBJ1-1, with 10 nucleotides matching TRBD1. Material: naive CD4+ T cells from blood. This receptor was obtained from a woman aged 40 to 55 in good health. DNA for the CDR3: TGCAGCGGCCTTCCGGGACAGGGGTTGTGGAACACTGAAGCTTTCTTT. This gives the protein CSGLPGQGLWNTEAFF.